This TCR beta chain was obtained from a study of blood T cell repertoires in COVID-19. Background on the study: Italy, Spain and the United States were the sources of the convalescent and acute COVID-19 samples.

The CDR3 contains 14 residues. J was trimmed by 7 bases and V by 1 base; bases with no gene match: 5. Germline V CDR1 and CDR2: MDHEN, SYDVKM. Using immunoSEQ multiplex PCR, the repertoire was profiled, and TCRdb retains in-frame clones only, with some absent. The sample has roughly 130,000 clones, around 79% seen once. The V and J genes are TRBV28 and TRBJ1-2; 8 bases align to TRBD1. This TCR was recovered from a man aged 55 to 69 with acute or convalescent COVID-19. Sequenced input: peripheral blood. The CDR3 DNA reads TGTGCCAGCAGTTTATCAGGACAGGGTCCTGGCTACACCTTC. The encoded protein is CASSLSGQGPGYTF.